The 12 T cell receptor beta chains below were found in one sample sequenced in a study of shared clonotypes between healthy human individuals. The table came from immunoSEQ multiplex PCR; TCRdb's copy has only in-frame clones and leaves some out. The sample includes about 690,000 clones, 90% of them seen just once. The sample taken for sequencing was memory CD8+ T cells from PBMCs. Noted subset: CD45RO+ cells pooled with CCR7-negative TemRA cells. All receptors derive from a man between 18 and 29 years old in good health. Some clones in this sample may be carry-over from other donors' samples.

The V and J genes are TRBV29-1 and TRBJ1-5; a weak D match, TRBD1 (6 bases). The CDR3 has 12 amino acids. The germline CDR1 and CDR2 sequences are SQVTM and ANQGSEA. V was pared by 0 bases and J by 9 bases, with 9 bases between. This CDR3 is CSVEDLGGPQHF. DNA for the CDR3: TGCAGCGTTGAAGACCTAGGGGGGCCCCAGCATTTT. The variable domain in full, with the rest retrieved from reference TRBV29-1 and TRBJ1-5, is SAVISQKPSRDICQRGTSLTIQCQVDSQVTMMFWYRQQPGQSLTLIATANQGSEATYESGFVIDKFPISRPNLTFSTLTVSNMSPEDSSIYLCSVEDLGGPQHFGDGTRLSIL.

The chain has TRBV18 and TRBJ1-5; TRBD1 agrees at 10 bases. Germline assignment: CDR1 KGHSH and CDR2 LQKENI. This CDR3 spans 17 amino acids. J lost 0 bases, V lost 2 bases, and 4 bases had no gene match. Here the CDR3 DNA reads TGTGCCAGCTCACCATGGGACAGGGGCGATAGCAATCAGCCCCAGCATTTT. It translates to CASSPWDRGDSNQPQHF.

The CDR3 reads CSVDVWAESAETQYF. The DNA of the CDR3 is TGCAGCGTTGACGTTTGGGCAGAAAGCGCAGAGACCCAGTACTTC. The chain uses TRBV29-1 and TRBJ2-5; D is uncertain. Per germline, CDR1 SQVTM and CDR2 ANQGSEA. The CDR3 totals 15 residues. V was trimmed by 3 bases and J by 4 bases, leaving 18 bases between them.

The chain uses TRBV7-9 and TRBJ2-5, with D unclear. CDR1 and CDR2 (germline): SEHNR, FQNEAQ (reference sequence). V was trimmed by 7 bases and J by 7 bases, leaving 13 bases between them. CDR3 length: 12 residues. The CDR3 DNA reads as TGTGCCAGCACTTACACCGAAAGGACCCAGTACTTC. Protein sequence: CASTYTERTQYF.

The chain recombines TRBV27 with TRBJ1-2; 8 nucleotides agree with TRBD1. The V and J ends lost 8 bases and 4 bases, in that order; junction bases with no gene match: 12. The length of the CDR3 is 15 residues. The germline V gene encodes CDR1 MNHEY and CDR2 SMNVEV (reference sequence). CDR3 DNA: TGTGCCAGCCAAAACCGTCAGGGGGCAAGCTATGGCTACACCTTC. As protein: CASQNRQGASYGYTF.

The chain is built from TRBV11-3 and TRBJ1-1; no definite D call. The germline V gene has CDR1 SGHNT and CDR2 YENEEA. The CDR3 contains 15 residues. The V and J ends lost 5 bases and 4 bases respectively, with 17 bases between them. The CDR3 nucleotides are TGTGCCAGCAGCCCCCGACCCCGCTGGGGCACTGAAGCTTTCTTT. Translation gives CASSPRPRWGTEAFF.

This chain links TRBV29-1 with TRBJ2-1; TRBD2 might be the D (5 bases). The CDR3 contains 13 residues. The germline V gene encodes CDR1 SQVTM and CDR2 ANQGSEA. V lost 7 bases, J lost 0 bases, and 10 bases lay in between. The CDR3: CSGSDFSYNEQFF. CDR3 DNA: TGCAGCGGTTCGGACTTCTCCTACAATGAGCAGTTCTTC.

The chain recombines TRBV5-4 with TRBJ2-3; D is possibly TRBD2 (6 bases). The length of the CDR3 is 17 residues. CDR1 and CDR2 (germline): SGHNT, YYREEE (reference sequence). The V end was cut by 4 bases, the J end by 3 bases, with 21 bases between. The CDR3 DNA reads as TGTGCCAGCAGCCCGCGGGGTAGCGTCGGTGGGACAGATACGCAGTATTTT. Translating it yields CASSPRGSVGGTDTQYF.

Remarks on this clone: Other DNA sequences in this specimen translate into the identical CDR3. The gene calls are TRBV6-5 and TRBJ2-5; D not resolved. Trimming stripped 6 bases from V and 2 bases from J, with 7 bases between. This CDR3 has 12 amino acids. Germline V CDR1 and CDR2: MNHEY, SVGAGI. For the CDR3, the DNA is TGTGCCAGCAGAGACTCACAAGAGACCCAGTACTTC. As protein: CASRDSQETQYF.

This clone was seen a single time. The chain carries TRBV27 and TRBJ1-3, with D possibly TRBD1 on 6 matching bases. V shed 3 bases and J shed 2 bases, with 8 bases lying between them. Germline V CDR1 and CDR2: MNHEY, SMNVEV (reference sequence). The CDR3 length is 14 residues. The CDR3 region has the DNA TGTGCCAGCAGTTTTAGGGGGACTGGAAACACCATATATTTT. Residues: CASSFRGTGNTIYF.

This chain connects TRBV2 to TRBJ2-7, with D possibly TRBD2 on 5 matching bases. Germline CDR1 is SNHLY and CDR2 is FYNNEI. The V and J ends lost 2 bases and 6 bases respectively, with 14 bases between them. This CDR3 region has 14 residues. In DNA, the CDR3 is TGTGCCAGCAGTGAAAAGACTATCCTTGGCGAGCAGTACTTC. Residues: CASSEKTILGEQYF.

Points on this clone: Other DNA sequences in the same sample also yield this CDR3. The chain is built from TRBV4-1 and TRBJ1-3; the D is unclear. The germline CDR1 and CDR2 sequences are MGHRA and YSYEKL. Between the trimmed V and J ends, which lost 0 bases and 1 base, there was a span of 7 bases. The CDR3 runs 15 residues. The CDR3 loop is CASSQDGGSGNTIYF. CDR3 coding DNA: TGCGCCAGCAGCCAAGATGGAGGGTCTGGAAACACCATATATTTT.